Shown below are 3 T cell receptor beta chains from a single sample sequenced in a study of cytomegalovirus exposure and HLA in healthy donors. Primers: 60 Vbeta forward and 13 Jbeta reverse. This table comes from immunoSEQ multiplex PCR, and its TCRdb copy is limited to in-frame clones, with some not included. Of some 150,000 clones listed, about three fifths were seen once; the top ten hold about 7.1%. Sequencing input: PBMCs. The receptors shown here come from a woman aged 55 to 70 in good health and CMV-seropositive.

This chain uses TRBV21-1 with TRBJ2-3; the D call TRBD1 from the table was never checked on the DNA. TRBV21-1 is listed as a pseudogene. This CDR3 comprises 16 residues. CDR3 protein: CASSKSWDRKTDTQYF. The CDR3 nucleotides read TGTGCCAGCAGCAAATCCTGGGACAGGAAGACAGATACGCAGTATTTT.

This chain connects TRBV19 to TRBJ1-5, with D unclear. Between the trimmed V and J ends, which lost 7 bases and 12 bases, there was a span of 13 bases. Germline values: CDR1 LNHDA, CDR2 SQIVND (reference sequence). The CDR3 runs 11 residues. Written as DNA, the CDR3 is TGTGCCAGTACCAACTCCGGGGACCAGCATTTT. Translated: CASTNSGDQHF.

The V gene is TRBV7-8, the J gene TRBJ1-1, with D perhaps matching TRBD1 (5 bases). The V end was cut by 1 base, the J end by 8 bases, with 14 bases between. This CDR3 has 14 amino acids. The germline gives CDR1 SGHVS, CDR2 FQNEAQ. The CDR3 bases are TGTGCCAGCAGCTTAGTTGTCGGAGGGGCCGAAGCTTTCTTT. Protein product: CASSLVVGGAEAFF. Drawing the rest from reference TRBV7-8 and TRBJ1-1, the complete variable domain is GAGVSQSPRYKVAKRGQDVALRCDPISGHVSLFWYQQALGQGPEFLTYFQNEAQLDKSGLPSDRFFAERPEGSVSTLKIQRTQQEDSAVYLCASSLVVGGAEAFFGQGTRLTVV.